This TCR beta chain was captured in a study of T cell responses to AZD1222 COVID-19 vaccine. The germline V gene has CDR1 MNHEY and CDR2 SMNVEV (reference sequence). The CDR3 has 15 residues. Notes on the study in general: Targeting of unmutated variant regions was reportedly seen in nearly half of spike-specific TCRs.

As concerns this clone: Its antigen is not identified. An end of the junction does not agree with germline; a read error may underlie this.

Assay: immunoSEQ multiplex PCR; the TCRdb copy retains only in-frame clones and omits some. The sample has about 86,000 clones, roughly nine tenths seen once. V gene TRBV27 combines with J gene TRBJ2-7; TRBD1 agrees at 8 bases. This clonotype was sampled from an adult in good health. The sequenced sample was peripheral blood, obtained on day 0 of AZD1222 vaccination. CDR3 residues: CASRGTGTGTYQQYF. The DNA of the CDR3 is TGTGCCAGCAGGGGGACCGGGACAGGAACCTACCAGCAGTACTTC.